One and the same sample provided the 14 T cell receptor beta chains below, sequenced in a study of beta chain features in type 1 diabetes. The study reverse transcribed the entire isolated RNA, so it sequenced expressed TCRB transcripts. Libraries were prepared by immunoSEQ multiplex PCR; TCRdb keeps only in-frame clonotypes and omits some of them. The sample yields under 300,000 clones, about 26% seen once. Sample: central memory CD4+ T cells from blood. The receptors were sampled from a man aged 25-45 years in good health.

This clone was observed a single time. CDR3: CASSAVGGGTDTQYF. The CDR3 nucleotides read TGTGCCAGCAGTGCTGTGGGGGGAGGAACAGATACGCAGTATTTT. V is TRBV7-2 and J is TRBJ2-3; maybe TRBD2 (6 bases). The V gene lost 6 bases and the J gene lost 3 bases, with 16 bases spanning the gap. Germline assignment: CDR1 SGHTA and CDR2 FQGNSA. The CDR3 sequence is 15 residues long.

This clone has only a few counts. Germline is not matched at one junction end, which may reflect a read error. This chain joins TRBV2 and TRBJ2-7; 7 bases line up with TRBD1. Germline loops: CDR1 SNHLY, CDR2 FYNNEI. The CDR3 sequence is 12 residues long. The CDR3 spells CASAATDRLTTF. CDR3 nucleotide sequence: TGTGCCAGCGCAGCAACGGACAGGCTCACGACCTTC.

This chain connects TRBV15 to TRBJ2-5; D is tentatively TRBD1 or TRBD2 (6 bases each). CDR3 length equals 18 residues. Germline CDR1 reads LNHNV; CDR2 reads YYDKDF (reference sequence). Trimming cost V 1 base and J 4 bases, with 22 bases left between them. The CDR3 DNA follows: TGTGCCACCAGCAGAGGAGGGGGGTCCCTAGCTCAGTCAGAGACCCAGTACTTC. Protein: CATSRGGGSLAQSETQYF. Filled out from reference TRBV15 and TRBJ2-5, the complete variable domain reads DAMVIQNPRYQVTQFGKPVTLSCSQTLNHNVMYWYQQKSSQAPKLLFHYYDKDFNNEADTPDNFQSRRPNTSFCFLDIRSPGLGDTAMYLCATSRGGGSLAQSETQYFGPGTRLLVL.

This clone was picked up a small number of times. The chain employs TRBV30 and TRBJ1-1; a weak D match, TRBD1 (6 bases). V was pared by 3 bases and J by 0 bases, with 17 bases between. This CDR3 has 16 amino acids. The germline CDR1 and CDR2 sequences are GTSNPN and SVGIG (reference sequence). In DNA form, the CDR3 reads TGTGCCTGGAGCTTAGAGTTTTCAGGGGTGAACACTGAAGCTTTCTTT. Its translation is CAWSLEFSGVNTEAFF.

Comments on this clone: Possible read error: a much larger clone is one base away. CDR3 sequence (DNA): TGCGCCCGCAGCTTGAGTAGGGGACAGGGTTCCTACAATGAGCAGTTCTTC. Its protein is CARSLSRGQGSYNEQFF. The chain joins TRBV5-1 to TRBJ2-1, with 9 bases lining up with TRBD1. Germline V gene data show CDR1 as SGHRS and CDR2 as YFSETQ. The CDR3 extends over 17 amino acids.

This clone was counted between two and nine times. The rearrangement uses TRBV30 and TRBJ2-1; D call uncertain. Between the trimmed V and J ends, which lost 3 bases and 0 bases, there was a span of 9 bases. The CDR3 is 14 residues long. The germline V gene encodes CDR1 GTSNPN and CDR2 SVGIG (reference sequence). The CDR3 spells CAWSDTSSYNEQFF. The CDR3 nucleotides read TGTGCCTGGAGCGACACCAGCTCCTACAATGAGCAGTTCTTC.

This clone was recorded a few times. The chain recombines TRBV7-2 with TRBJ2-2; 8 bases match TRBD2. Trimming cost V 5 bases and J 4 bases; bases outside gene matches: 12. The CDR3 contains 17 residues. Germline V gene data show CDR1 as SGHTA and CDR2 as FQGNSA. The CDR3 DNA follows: TGTGCCAGCAGCCCCGGTCTGCGGGAGGCTCTCACCGGGGAGCTGTTTTTT. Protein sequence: CASSPGLREALTGELFF.

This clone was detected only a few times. The CDR3 reads CSVSTSASTDTQYF. The CDR3 nucleotides read TGCAGCGTTTCGACTAGCGCAAGCACAGATACGCAGTATTTT. The genes are TRBV29-1 and TRBJ2-3, with 8 bases lining up with TRBD2. This CDR3 spans 14 amino acids. The germline V gene has CDR1 SQVTM and CDR2 ANQGSEA. The ends lost 5 bases at V and 0 bases at J; junction bases unmatched: 4.

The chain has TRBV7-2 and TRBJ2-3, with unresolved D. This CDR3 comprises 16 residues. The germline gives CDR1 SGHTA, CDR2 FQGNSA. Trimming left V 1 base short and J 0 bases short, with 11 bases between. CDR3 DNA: TGTGCCAGCAGCTTAGAGAATACCGTTAGCACAGATACGCAGTATTTT. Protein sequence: CASSLENTVSTDTQYF.

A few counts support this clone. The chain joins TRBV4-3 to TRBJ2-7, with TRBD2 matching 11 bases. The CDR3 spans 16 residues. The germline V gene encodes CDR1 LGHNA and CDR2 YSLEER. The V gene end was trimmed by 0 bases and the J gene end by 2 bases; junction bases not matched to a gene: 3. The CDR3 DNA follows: TGCGCCAGCAGCCAAGAGTTGGGACTAGCGGCCTACGAGCAGTACTTC. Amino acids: CASSQELGLAAYEQYF.

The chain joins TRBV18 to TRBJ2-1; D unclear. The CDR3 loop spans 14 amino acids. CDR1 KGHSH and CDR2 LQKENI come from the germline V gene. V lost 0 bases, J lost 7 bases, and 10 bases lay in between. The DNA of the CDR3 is TGTGCCAGCTCACCACCCGCCGGCGTGAATGAGCAGTTCTTC. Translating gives CASSPPAGVNEQFF.

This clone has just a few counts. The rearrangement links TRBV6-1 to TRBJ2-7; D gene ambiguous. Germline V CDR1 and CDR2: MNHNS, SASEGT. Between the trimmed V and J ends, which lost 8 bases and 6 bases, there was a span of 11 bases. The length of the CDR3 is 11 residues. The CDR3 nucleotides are TGTGCCAGCCTCGAGGAAGCCGAGCAGTACTTC. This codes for CASLEEAEQYF.

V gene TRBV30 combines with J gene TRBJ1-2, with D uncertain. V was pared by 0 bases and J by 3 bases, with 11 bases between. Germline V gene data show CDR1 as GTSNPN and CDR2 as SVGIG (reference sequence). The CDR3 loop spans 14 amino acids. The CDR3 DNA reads TGTGCCTGGAGTGTACAAAACCGCTACTATGGCTACACCTTC. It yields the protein CAWSVQNRYYGYTF.

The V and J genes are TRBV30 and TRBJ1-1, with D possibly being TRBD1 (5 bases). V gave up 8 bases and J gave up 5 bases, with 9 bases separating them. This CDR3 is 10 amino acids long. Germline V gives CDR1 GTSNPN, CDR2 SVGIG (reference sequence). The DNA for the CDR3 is TGTGCCAGGGGAGGGACTGAAGCTTTCTTT. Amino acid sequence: CARGGTEAFF.